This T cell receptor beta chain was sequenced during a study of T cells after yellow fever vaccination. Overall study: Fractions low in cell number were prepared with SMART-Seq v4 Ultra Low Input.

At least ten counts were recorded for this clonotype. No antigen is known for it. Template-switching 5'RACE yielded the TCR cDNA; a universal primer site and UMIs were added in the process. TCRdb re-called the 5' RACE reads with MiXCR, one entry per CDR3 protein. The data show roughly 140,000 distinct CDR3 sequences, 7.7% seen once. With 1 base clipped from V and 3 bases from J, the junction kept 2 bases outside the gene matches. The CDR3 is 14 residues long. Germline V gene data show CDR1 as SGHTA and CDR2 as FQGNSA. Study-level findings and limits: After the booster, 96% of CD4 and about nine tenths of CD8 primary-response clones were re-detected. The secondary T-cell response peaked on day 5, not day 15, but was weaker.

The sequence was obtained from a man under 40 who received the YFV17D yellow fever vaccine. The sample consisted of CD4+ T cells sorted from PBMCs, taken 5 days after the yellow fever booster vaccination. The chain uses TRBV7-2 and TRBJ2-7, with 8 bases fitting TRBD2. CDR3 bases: TGTGCCAGCAGCTTAGGACTAGCGAGCTACGAGCAGTACTTC. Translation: CASSLGLASYEQYF. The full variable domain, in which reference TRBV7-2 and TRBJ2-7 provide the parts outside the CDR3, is GAGVSQSPSNKVTEKGKDVELRCDPISGHTALYWYRQSLGQGLEFLIYFQGNSAPDKSGLPSDRFSAERTGGSVSTLTIQRTQQEDSAVYLCASSLGLASYEQYFGPGTRLTVT.